These 31 T cell receptor beta chains came from one sample sequenced in a study of cytomegalovirus exposure and HLA in healthy donors. The PCR employed 60 Vbeta primers together with 13 Jbeta primers. Repertoires were generated with immunoSEQ multiplex PCR, while TCRdb's copy carries only in-frame clones and drops some. The sample lists hundreds of thousands of clones; approximately 84% were seen once. The sequencing sample was made of PBMCs. The origin of the receptors is a woman in her thirties or forties in good health and CMV-seronegative.

About this clone: Other nucleotide sequences in the sample specify the same CDR3. The gene calls are TRBV5-4 and TRBJ1-2, with 7 bases matching TRBD1. Germline assignment: CDR1 SGHNT and CDR2 YYREEE (reference sequence). V shed 0 bases, J shed 4 bases, and the junction held 3 bases outside the gene matches. This CDR3 has 14 amino acids. CDR3 DNA sequence: TGTGCCAGCAGCTTGGAGCAGGGGGGCTATGGCTACACCTTC. Translating it yields CASSLEQGGYGYTF.

The chain joins TRBV18 to TRBJ1-5; D might be TRBD1 (6 bases). The V end was cut by 5 bases, the J end by 5 bases, with 10 bases between. Per germline, CDR1 KGHSH and CDR2 LQKENI. The CDR3 has 13 residues. The CDR3 region is CASSWDTDQPQHF. CDR3 coding DNA: TGTGCCAGCTCATGGGACACTGATCAGCCCCAGCATTTT.

The chain employs TRBV30 and TRBJ1-5, with D possibly matching TRBD1 (5 bases). The CDR3 contains 18 residues. Trimming removed 0 bases at V and 0 bases at J, with 18 bases between. The germline CDR1 and CDR2 sequences are GTSNPN and SVGIG (reference sequence). The CDR3 coding sequence is TGTGCCTGGAGTGTAAAAAGGCCAGGGACTATTAGCAATCAGCCCCAGCATTTT. Its protein product is CAWSVKRPGTISNQPQHF.

The gene calls are TRBV9 and TRBJ2-1; D is undetermined. The CDR3 has 14 amino acids. Germline assignment: CDR1 SGDLS and CDR2 YYNGEE. V lost 0 bases to trimming and J lost 0 bases, with 4 bases between them. This chain's CDR3 is CASSVDSSYNEQFF. The DNA of the CDR3 is TGTGCCAGCAGCGTAGACAGCTCCTACAATGAGCAGTTCTTC.

The V gene is TRBV6-5, the J gene TRBJ1-2, with D perhaps matching TRBD1 (6 bases). The V gene lost 6 bases and the J gene lost 6 bases, with 14 bases spanning the gap. Germline values: CDR1 MNHEY, CDR2 SVGAGI. The CDR3 extends over 13 amino acids. The CDR3 DNA reads as TGTGCCAGCAGAGGACAGAGCTACCATGGCTACACCTTC. It specifies CASRGQSYHGYTF.

CDR3 loop: CASSIGEEQYF. The CDR3 nucleotides read TGTGCCAGTAGTATAGGTGAGGAGCAGTACTTC. This sequence joins TRBV19 and TRBJ2-7, with no clear D. CDR3 length equals 11 residues. In germline, CDR1 is LNHDA, CDR2 SQIVND (reference sequence). V lost 1 base and J lost 7, with 5 bases in between.

This clone has a handful of counts. The chain uses TRBV30 and TRBJ1-1, with 8 bases aligning to TRBD1. The CDR3 runs 10 residues. V lost 5 bases to trimming and J lost 8 bases; unmatched junction nucleotides: 1. Per the germline V gene, CDR1 is GTSNPN and CDR2 is SVGIG (reference sequence). The CDR3 coding sequence is TGTGCCTGGGGGGACAGGGAAGCTTTCTTT. It is translated as CAWGDREAFF.

This clone was seen more than once but under ten times. The chain uses TRBV10-2 and TRBJ2-3, with 7 nucleotides matching TRBD2. This CDR3 is built from 16 residues. Germline CDR1 reads WSHSY; CDR2 reads SAAADI. The V and J ends lost 3 bases and 0 bases, in that order; junction bases with no gene match: 6. The chain's CDR3 is CASSDIGRGSTDTQYF. In nucleotides, the CDR3 is TGCGCCAGCAGTGATATCGGGCGGGGGAGCACAGATACGCAGTATTTT.

The chain carries TRBV5-1 and TRBJ1-2; D may be TRBD1 (5 bases). The CDR3 runs to 13 residues. CDR1 SGHRS and CDR2 YFSETQ come from the germline V gene. The V end was cut by 0 bases, the J end by 9 bases, with 12 bases between. In nucleotides, the CDR3 is TGCGCCAGCAGCTTGGGGGGCGGGGAGCGCTACACCTTC. Translation gives CASSLGGGERYTF.

The V call is TRBV12-2, the J call TRBJ2-2; the table names TRBD1, a call not compared with the DNA. TRBV12-2 is tagged as a pseudogene. The CDR3 sequence is 19 residues long. The CDR3 region has the DNA TGTGCAAGTCGCCTCCCAGGGGGCGCCCCCCCCTTGAACACCGGGGAGCTGTTTTTT. Residues: CASRLPGGAPPLNTGELFF.

The chain couples TRBV6-5 to TRBJ2-7, with no clear D. The CDR3 is made up of 14 amino acids. Germline V lookup: CDR1 MNHEY, CDR2 SVGAGI. Trimming took 4 bases from V and 5 from J, leaving 15 bases between them. Written as DNA, the CDR3 is TGTGCCAGCAGTTCTTCTTCAGGTCACGACGAGCAGTACTTC. Amino acids: CASSSSSGHDEQYF.

The chain has TRBV9 and TRBJ2-3; 8 bases are shared with TRBD2. Trimming at V came to 7 bases and at J to 4 bases, leaving 5 bases not matched to a gene. This CDR3 comprises 13 residues. Germline loops: CDR1 SGDLS, CDR2 YYNGEE. CDR3 bases: TGTGCCAGCGGGGCGGGGGGCGCAGATACGCAGTATTTT. This encodes CASGAGGADTQYF.

The chain is built from TRBV19 and TRBJ2-3; TRBD1 matches at 8 bases. V lost 6 bases, J lost 1 base, and 3 bases stayed unmatched. Germline V lookup: CDR1 LNHDA, CDR2 SQIVND (reference sequence). There are 14 residues in the CDR3. In DNA, the CDR3 is TGTGCCAGTAGCGGACAGGGAGGCACAGATACGCAGTATTTT. Amino acids: CASSGQGGTDTQYF.

V usage is TRBV19 and J usage is TRBJ2-5; the match to TRBD1 covers 8 bases. With V trimmed by 3 bases and J by 7 bases, 4 bases remained unmatched. CDR1 and CDR2 (germline): LNHDA, SQIVND (reference sequence). This CDR3 contains 13 residues. CDR3 in DNA: TGTGCCAGTAGTATTCAGGGGGCCCCGACCCAGTACTTC. Amino acids: CASSIQGAPTQYF.

This clone was counted once. Its ends do not fully match the called genes, so a read error is possible. This chain connects TRBV25-1 to TRBJ1-2, with D possibly being TRBD1 (5 bases). This CDR3 is 14 amino acids long. Germline V gene sequence: CDR1 MGHDK, CDR2 SYGVNS. CDR3 nucleotides: TGTGCCAGCAGCGAATGGGGGGAGTTGGGCGGCTACACCTTC. Its translation is CASSEWGELGGYTF.

In nucleotides, the CDR3 is TGCGCCAGCAGCTTGGACAGCTTTAATCAGCCCCAGCATTTT. Its protein is CASSLDSFNQPQHF. This chain connects TRBV5-1 to TRBJ1-5; D gene ambiguous. The V and J ends lost 0 bases and 4 bases respectively, with 8 bases between them. The CDR3 sequence is 14 residues long. Looked up from germline, CDR1 is SGHRS and CDR2 is YFSETQ.

The chain recombines TRBV27 with TRBJ2-1; possible D gene TRBD2, 6 bases. The V and J ends lost 2 bases and 8 bases respectively, with 7 bases between them. This CDR3 has 12 amino acids. Germline V gives CDR1 MNHEY, CDR2 SMNVEV (reference sequence). The CDR3: CASSLGGHEQFF. The CDR3 nucleotides read TGTGCCAGCAGTTTAGGAGGGCATGAGCAGTTCTTC.

The rearrangement links TRBV11-3 to TRBJ2-3; 8 bases are shared with TRBD1. This CDR3 has 14 amino acids. Germline V gives CDR1 SGHNT, CDR2 YENEEA. J was trimmed by 4 bases and V by 3 bases; bases with no gene match: 3. CDR3 nucleotide sequence: TGTGCCAGCAGCTTTAGACAGGGGTCAGATACGCAGTATTTT. Protein sequence: CASSFRQGSDTQYF.

The CDR3 loop reads CATSGLDSYNEQFF. In nucleotides, the CDR3 is TGTGCCACCAGCGGGTTAGACAGCTACAATGAGCAGTTCTTC. The chain uses TRBV15 and TRBJ2-1; D is possibly TRBD1 (5 bases). CDR3 length: 14 residues. V lost 5 bases, J lost 3 bases, and 11 bases lay in between. Germline V gives CDR1 LNHNV, CDR2 YYDKDF (reference sequence). The full variable domain, completed using reference TRBV15 and TRBJ2-1, is DAMVIQNPRYQVTQFGKPVTLSCSQTLNHNVMYWYQQKSSQAPKLLFHYYDKDFNNEADTPDNFQSRRPNTSFCFLDIRSPGLGDTAMYLCATSGLDSYNEQFFGPGTRLTVL.

The chain links TRBV4-2 to TRBJ2-3, with 12 positions matching TRBD2. With 6 bases clipped from V and 3 bases from J, the junction kept 7 bases outside the gene matches. The CDR3 runs to 16 residues. CDR1 and CDR2 (germline): LGHNA, YNFKEQ. In DNA, the CDR3 is TGTGCCAGCAGTAGACTAGCGGGGGAGAGGACAGATACGCAGTATTTT. Protein: CASSRLAGERTDTQYF.

The table lists this clone with a count of one. The rearrangement joins TRBV5-1 to TRBJ1-4; weak D call: TRBD1 (6 bases). The V gene's germline CDR1 is SGHRS and CDR2 YFSETQ. This CDR3 is 15 amino acids long. Trimming removed 0 bases at V and 7 bases at J, with 13 bases between. The CDR3 here is CASSLDQGPGEKLFF. DNA of the CDR3: TGCGCCAGCAGCTTGGATCAGGGGCCGGGTGAAAAACTGTTTTTT.

The gene calls are TRBV27 and TRBJ1-2; D gene unclear. Looked up from germline, CDR1 is MNHEY and CDR2 is SMNVEV (reference sequence). Deletions cut 8 bases from V and 6 bases from J, with 16 bases between. This CDR3 has 13 amino acids. CDR3 nucleotide sequence: TGTGCCAGCTGCTCTATGGGCCTCCATGGCTACACCTTC. Residues: CASCSMGLHGYTF.

The chain recombines TRBV27 with TRBJ2-5; 9 bases are shared with TRBD1. The CDR3 is 16 amino acids. Per the germline V gene, CDR1 is MNHEY and CDR2 is SMNVEV (reference sequence). The junction had 12 bases not matched to a gene; V was cut back by 5 bases and J by 5 bases. The CDR3 reads CASSDQPTTGGETQYF. The CDR3 DNA reads as TGTGCCAGCAGTGATCAACCAACGACAGGGGGGGAGACCCAGTACTTC.

Details on this clone: Other DNA sequences in this sample translate to the same CDR3. The rearrangement links TRBV19 to TRBJ1-5, with 7 nucleotides matching TRBD1. V dropped 5 bases and J dropped 4; count of bases not matched to a gene: 8. The CDR3 is 15 amino acids. Germline assignment: CDR1 LNHDA and CDR2 SQIVND (reference sequence). The CDR3 loop is CASSATGVGNQPQHF. DNA for the CDR3: TGTGCCAGTAGTGCAACAGGGGTGGGGAATCAGCCCCAGCATTTT.

The rearrangement joins TRBV6-5 to TRBJ2-1, with 7 positions matching TRBD1. Germline CDR1 and CDR2: MNHEY and SVGAGI. V lost 6 bases to trimming and J lost 4 bases; unmatched junction nucleotides: 3. The CDR3 runs 13 residues. This CDR3 reads CASRGGPYNEQFF. For the CDR3, the DNA is TGTGCCAGCAGAGGGGGCCCATACAATGAGCAGTTCTTC.

The chain has TRBV9 and TRBJ2-3; no reliable D call. Germline V CDR1 and CDR2: SGDLS, YYNGEE. Trimming left V 0 bases short and J 4 bases short, with 9 bases between. The CDR3 consists of 14 residues. The CDR3 nucleotides read TGTGCCAGCAGCGTAGCAGGCTCCTCAGATACGCAGTATTTT. The encoded protein is CASSVAGSSDTQYF.

The J gene is TRBJ1-6, the V gene TRBV5-1; D call uncertain. This CDR3 has 14 amino acids. V gave up 2 bases and J gave up 5 bases, with 8 bases separating them. CDR1 and CDR2 from the germline V gene are SGHRS and YFSETQ. CDR3 bases: TGCGCCAGCAGCTTTGAGACTAATAATTCACCCCTCCACTTT. This encodes CASSFETNNSPLHF.

This sequence joins TRBV6-6 and TRBJ1-1; 8 bases line up with TRBD1. Germline-derived CDR1 and CDR2 are MNHNY and SVGAGI (reference sequence). With V trimmed by 2 bases and J by 1 base, 6 bases remained unmatched. The CDR3 sequence is 16 residues long. CDR3 protein: CASSYVRGQGNTEAFF. The CDR3 coding sequence is TGTGCCAGCAGTTACGTCAGGGGGCAGGGGAACACTGAAGCTTTCTTT.

The chain has TRBV30 and TRBJ1-4; 11 nucleotides line up with TRBD1. Per germline, CDR1 GTSNPN and CDR2 SVGIG (reference sequence). The CDR3 sequence is 16 residues long. V dropped 0 bases and J dropped 8; count of bases not matched to a gene: 8. This CDR3 is CAWSVGTGGVQEKLFF. The DNA of the CDR3 is TGTGCCTGGAGTGTCGGGACAGGGGGGGTTCAAGAAAAACTGTTTTTT.

The chain recombines TRBV7-3 with TRBJ2-7, with a tentative D call TRBD2 (6 bases). Germline CDR1 is SGHTA and CDR2 is FQGTGA. The V and J ends lost 1 base and 1 base respectively, with 20 bases between them. The CDR3 extends over 18 amino acids. The CDR3 spells CASSLSLGPTGDSYEQYF. The CDR3 nucleotides read TGTGCCAGCAGCTTAAGTTTAGGGCCGACGGGGGATTCCTACGAGCAGTACTTC.

The V call is TRBV19, the J call TRBJ2-2; no definite D call. There are 17 residues in the CDR3. Germline V CDR1 and CDR2: LNHDA, SQIVND (reference sequence). Trimming took off 0 bases at V and 0 bases at J, with 11 bases between the two ends. The CDR3 DNA sequence: TGTGCCAGTAGTATAGATTACAGCCTCCCGAACACCGGGGAGCTGTTTTTT. Translating it yields CASSIDYSLPNTGELFF.